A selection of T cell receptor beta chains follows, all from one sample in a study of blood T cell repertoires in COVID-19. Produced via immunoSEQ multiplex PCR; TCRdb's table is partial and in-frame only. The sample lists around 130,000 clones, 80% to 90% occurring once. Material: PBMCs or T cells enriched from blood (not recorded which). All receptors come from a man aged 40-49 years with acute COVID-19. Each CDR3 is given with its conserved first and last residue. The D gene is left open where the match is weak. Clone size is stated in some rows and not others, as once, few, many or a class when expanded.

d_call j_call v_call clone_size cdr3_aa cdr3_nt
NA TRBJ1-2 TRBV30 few CAWSVGEGHGYTF TGTGCCTGGAGTGTAGGGGAGGGACATGGCTACACCTTC
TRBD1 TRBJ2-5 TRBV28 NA CASSLSGTVSEETQYF TGTGCCAGCAGTTTATCCGGGACAGTATCCGAAGAGACCCAGTACTTC
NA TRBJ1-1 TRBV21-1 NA CASSIRNRVPNTEAFF TGTGCCAGCAGCATCAGAAACAGGGTACCGAACACTGAAGCTTTCTTT
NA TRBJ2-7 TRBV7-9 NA CASSAPDRVIYEQYF TGTGCCAGCAGCGCCCCGGACAGAGTAATCTACGAGCAGTACTTC
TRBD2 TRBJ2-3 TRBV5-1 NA CASSLALAGSTDTQYF TGCGCCAGCAGCTTGGCCCTAGCGGGTAGCACAGATACGCAGTATTTT
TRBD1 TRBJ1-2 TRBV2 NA CASSGDRGNGYTF TGTGCCAGCAGTGGGGACAGGGGAAATGGCTACACCTTC
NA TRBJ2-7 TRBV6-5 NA CASSYGGGTYEQYF TGTGCCAGCAGTTACGGAGGGGGCACCTACGAGCAGTACTTC
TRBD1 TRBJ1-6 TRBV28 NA CASSAPTGADNSPLHF TGTGCCAGCAGTGCCCCGACAGGGGCGGATAATTCACCCCTCCACTTT
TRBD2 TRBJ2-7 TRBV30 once CAWEGTSGGHYEQYF TGTGCCTGGGAAGGGACTAGCGGGGGCCATTACGAGCAGTACTTC
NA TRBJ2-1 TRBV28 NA CASSPRLEQFF TGTGCCAGCAGTCCCCGTCTAGAGCAGTTCTTC
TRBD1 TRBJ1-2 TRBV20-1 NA CSASNRGVNGYTF TGCAGTGCTAGTAACAGGGGAGTTAATGGCTACACCTTC
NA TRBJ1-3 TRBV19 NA CASSPPGGGSGNTIYF TGTGCCAGTAGTCCCCCTGGGGGGGGCTCGGGAAACACCATATATTTT
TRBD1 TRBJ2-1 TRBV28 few CASSFGTGYNEQFF TGTGCCAGCAGTTTCGGGACAGGGTACAATGAGCAGTTCTTC
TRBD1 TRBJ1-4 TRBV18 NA CASSIGTALFF TGTGCCAGCTCCATCGGGACAGCGCTGTTTTTT
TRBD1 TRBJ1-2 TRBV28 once CASSPSLLSTGTGDFGGYTF TGTGCCAGCAGTCCCTCACTGCTTTCCACCGGGACAGGGGATTTCGGAGGCTACACCTTC
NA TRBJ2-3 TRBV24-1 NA CATSDLRQGPDTQYF TGTGCCACCAGTGATTTACGGCAGGGCCCAGATACGCAGTATTTT
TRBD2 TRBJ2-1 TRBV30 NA CAWSVPLAGDNEQFF TGTGCCTGGAGTGTACCTCTAGCGGGGGATAATGAGCAGTTCTTC
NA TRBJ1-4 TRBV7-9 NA CASSLKTGVTNEKLFF TGTGCCAGCAGCTTAAAAACGGGAGTGACTAATGAAAAACTGTTTTTT
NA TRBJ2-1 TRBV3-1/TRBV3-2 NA CASSSYDNEQFF TGTGCCAGCAGCTCCTACGACAATGAGCAGTTCTTC
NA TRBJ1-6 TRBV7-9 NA CASRSSAGASNSPLHF TGTGCCAGCAGGTCAAGCGCGGGGGCAAGTAATTCACCCCTCCACTTT
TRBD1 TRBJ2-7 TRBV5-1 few CASSLGGQGATYEQYF TGCGCCAGCAGCTTGGGGGGACAGGGGGCCACCTACGAGCAGTACTTC
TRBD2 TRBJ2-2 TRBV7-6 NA CASGGGTGELFF TGTGCCAGCGGCGGGGGAACCGGGGAGCTGTTTTTT
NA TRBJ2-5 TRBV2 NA CASSVDSGGETQYF TGTGCCAGCAGCGTGGACAGCGGCGGGGAGACCCAGTACTTC
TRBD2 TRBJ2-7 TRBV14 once CASSPYWGLANYEQYF TGTGCCAGCAGCCCTTATTGGGGACTAGCGAACTACGAGCAGTACTTC
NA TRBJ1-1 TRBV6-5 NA CASRDYGDTEAFF TGTGCCAGCCGGGACTATGGGGACACTGAAGCTTTCTTT
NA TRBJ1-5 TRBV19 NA CASSTTPPGQPQHF TGTGCCAGTAGTACCACCCCGCCAGGGCAGCCCCAGCATTTT
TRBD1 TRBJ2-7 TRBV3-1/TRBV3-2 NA CASSQVWRQGPHEQYF TGTGCCAGCAGCCAAGTATGGAGACAGGGGCCCCACGAGCAGTACTTC
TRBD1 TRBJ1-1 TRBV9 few CASSGGQGAVRAFF TGTGCCAGCAGCGGGGGACAGGGGGCTGTTAGAGCTTTCTTT
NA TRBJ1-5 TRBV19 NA CASSIDRNYAAPQHF TGTGCCAGTAGTATAGACAGAAACTACGCGGCGCCCCAGCATTTT
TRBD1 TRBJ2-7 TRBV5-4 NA CASSLGQGSSYEQYF TGTGCCAGCAGCTTGGGACAGGGCAGCTCCTACGAGCAGTACTTC
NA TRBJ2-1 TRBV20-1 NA CSASEGLSSYNEQFF TGCAGTGCTAGTGAGGGCCTAAGCTCCTACAATGAGCAGTTCTTC
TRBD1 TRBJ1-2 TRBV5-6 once CASSSVDRDYGYTF TGTGCCAGCAGCTCCGTCGACAGGGACTATGGCTACACCTTC
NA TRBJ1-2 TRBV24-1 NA CATSDLTPTGRFYGYTF TGTGCCACCAGTGATTTAACCCCAACAGGTAGATTCTATGGCTACACCTTC
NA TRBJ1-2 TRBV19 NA CASTEPWGGYGYTF TGTGCCAGTACCGAGCCGTGGGGAGGCTATGGCTACACCTTC
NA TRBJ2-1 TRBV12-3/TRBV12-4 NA CASSYDTYNEQFF TGTGCCAGCAGTTACGACACCTACAATGAGCAGTTCTTC
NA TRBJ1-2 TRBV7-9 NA CASTVREVKENGYTF TGTGCCAGCACCGTAAGGGAGGTAAAAGAGAATGGCTACACCTTC
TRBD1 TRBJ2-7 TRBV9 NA CASSVSGQASYEQYF TGTGCCAGCAGCGTATCGGGACAGGCCTCCTACGAGCAGTACTTC